This T cell receptor beta chain was sequenced for a study of early T cells in non-severe SARS-CoV-2 infection. This clonotype appeared a few times. V lost 0 bases and J lost 7; bases outside the gene matches: 7. CDR3 length equals 15 residues. Germline values: CDR1 SGHKS, CDR2 YYEKEE (reference sequence). Unique molecular identifiers tagged individual cDNA molecules. TCRdb re-called the 5' RACE reads through MiXCR, storing one row per CDR3 protein. The sample carries approximately 90,000 distinct CDR3 sequences, around 16% recorded once. This specimen was whole blood, taken at baseline. This TCR came from an adult who was a healthcare worker with PCR-confirmed SARS-CoV-2 infection or an uninfected control (not recorded which). The chain joins TRBV5-5 to TRBJ2-1; TRBD1 aligns across 7 bases. In DNA form, the CDR3 reads TGTGCCAGCAGCTTGGCGGGACAGCCTCGGAATGAGCAGTTCTTC. Translation gives CASSLAGQPRNEQFF.